This T cell receptor (beta chain) was observed in a study of OX40 agonist ivuxolimab in advanced cancers. Libraries were prepared by immunoSEQ multiplex PCR; TCRdb keeps only in-frame clonotypes and omits some of them. Of 65,000 to 85,000 clones detected, roughly 85% appear once; the ten largest clones hold approximately 0.81%. The length of the CDR3 is 12 residues. Per the germline V gene, CDR1 is MDHEN and CDR2 is SYDVKM. V was pared by 3 bases and J by 5 bases, with 5 bases between. The origin of this receptor is an adult with an advanced solid tumor such as melanoma, head and neck, liver or kidney cancer. The input for sequencing was CD4+ or CD8+ T cells sorted from blood, taken in a trial of the OX40 agonist ivuxolimab. The chain carries TRBV28 and TRBJ1-3; no clear D gene. The CDR3, as DNA: TGTGCCAGCAGTTTGAGGAGAAACACCATATATTTT. It specifies CASSLRRNTIYF. The full variable domain, with the rest looked up from reference TRBV28 and TRBJ1-3, is DVKVTQSSRYLVKRTGEKVFLECVQDMDHENMFWYRQDPGLGLRLIYFSYDVKMKEKGDIPEGYSVSREKKERFSLILESASTNQTSMYLCASSLRRNTIYFGEGSWLTVV.